Following are 25 T cell receptor beta chains from one sample sequenced in a study of blood T cell repertoires in COVID-19. Produced via immunoSEQ multiplex PCR; TCRdb's table is partial and in-frame only. In the table there are 170,000 or so clones, more than 85% of which are singletons. The sequenced sample was peripheral blood. The origin of the receptors is a man in his forties with active or convalescent COVID-19.

This chain uses TRBV5-1 with TRBJ1-3, with 7 positions matching TRBD1. Per the germline V gene, CDR1 is SGHRS and CDR2 is YFSETQ. There are 15 residues in the CDR3. V shed 6 bases, J shed 3 bases, and the junction held 9 bases outside the gene matches. CDR3 residues: CASKPDRDDGNTIYF. The DNA for the CDR3 is TGCGCCAGCAAACCAGACAGGGACGATGGAAACACCATATATTTT.

CDR3 sequence (DNA): TGCAGCGTTCTCGACGGGGGGCGGACGTTCTTT. Encoded protein: CSVLDGGRTFF. The rearrangement links TRBV29-1 to TRBJ1-1; D may be TRBD1 (6 bases). V was trimmed by 5 bases and J by 14 bases, leaving 18 bases between them. Germline V lookup: CDR1 SQVTM, CDR2 ANQGSEA. The CDR3 totals 11 residues.

This clone was observed once. The chain joins TRBV12-3 or TRBV12-4 to TRBJ1-1, with D perhaps matching TRBD1 (5 bases). Trimming removed 3 bases at V and 5 bases at J, with 10 bases between. This CDR3 has 13 residues. CDR3: CASSFGGRTEAFF. The CDR3 DNA reads as TGTGCCAGCAGTTTTGGGGGGAGAACTGAAGCTTTCTTT.

The chain has TRBV7-2 and TRBJ1-3; D not resolved. Trimming removed 0 bases from V and 0 bases from J, with 18 bases in between. The V gene's germline CDR1 is SGHTA and CDR2 FQGNSA. The CDR3 has 19 residues. CDR3 nucleotides: TGTGCCAGCAGCTTAGCGCTAATTGGAGGGCAGAGCTCTGGAAACACCATATATTTT. This sequence encodes CASSLALIGGQSSGNTIYF.

Only one count was recorded for this clone. The CDR3 reads CASRPGITPTDTQYF. The CDR3 DNA reads as TGTGCCAGCAGGCCGGGTATAACCCCCACAGATACGCAGTATTTT. The chain has TRBV2 and TRBJ2-3; D gene ambiguous. V dropped 6 bases and J dropped 2 bases, with 15 bases sitting between them. CDR3 length: 15 residues. In germline, CDR1 is SNHLY, CDR2 FYNNEI.

V is TRBV4-3 and J is TRBJ1-2, with 11 bases aligning to TRBD1. Germline-derived CDR1 and CDR2 are LGHNA and YSLEER. There are 16 residues in the CDR3. V dropped 2 bases and J dropped 4; count of bases not matched to a gene: 6. The CDR3 DNA is TGCGCCAGCAGCCAACGGACAGGGGGCGAAGGCTATGGCTACACCTTC. Protein: CASSQRTGGEGYGYTF.

This clone appeared a single time. J is TRBJ2-3 and V is TRBV10-3; 13 nucleotides match TRBD2. The germline V gene has CDR1 ENHRY and CDR2 SYGVKD. The CDR3 extends over 15 amino acids. The J segment lost 6 bases and the V segment lost 8 bases, leaving 8 bases of the junction unmatched. CDR3 sequence reads: CAIRGTSGVMDTQYF. CDR3 nucleotides: TGTGCCATCCGCGGGACTAGCGGGGTAATGGATACGCAGTATTTT.

For this clone: One end of the junction is discordant with germline, which a read error may explain. This rearrangement joins TRBV19 to TRBJ2-3, with 8 bases that match TRBD2. Germline values: CDR1 LNHDA, CDR2 SQIVND (reference sequence). The CDR3 has 14 amino acids. CDR3 DNA sequence: TGTGCCACCACCCTACAGCGGGGGCAAGATGCGCAGTATTTT. It translates to CATTLQRGQDAQYF.

The V call is TRBV21-1, the J call TRBJ2-7; TRBD1 is the table's D call, not checked against the DNA. TRBV21-1 is a pseudogene. The CDR3 runs to 13 residues. The CDR3 bases are TGTGCCAGACCCAGGGCGGTGCATTACGAGCAGTACTTC. This codes for CARPRAVHYEQYF.

The chain combines TRBV6-1 with TRBJ2-7; TRBD1 agrees at 7 bases. Trimming took 4 bases from V and 0 from J; bases not matched to a gene: 9. The CDR3 sequence is 16 residues long. Germline V gives CDR1 MNHNS, CDR2 SASEGT. The CDR3 DNA is TGTGCCAGCAGTGCCTATGGACAGGCAAGCTCCTACGAGCAGTACTTC. Its translation: CASSAYGQASSYEQYF.

The rearrangement links TRBV5-5 to TRBJ2-4; D remains unclear. V was shortened by 4 bases and J by 0 bases, with 8 bases between the two germline ends. There are 14 residues in the CDR3. Germline V lookup: CDR1 SGHKS, CDR2 YYEKEE (reference sequence). CDR3 sequence (DNA): TGTGCCAGCAGCAGACCTAGAGCCAAAAACATTCAGTACTTC. Protein sequence: CASSRPRAKNIQYF.

The chain employs TRBV6-2 or TRBV6-3 and TRBJ1-5, with D possibly being TRBD1 (6 bases). Germline values: CDR1 MNHEY, CDR2 SVGEGT. V lost 4 bases and J 2 bases, leaving 12 bases between the germline ends. The CDR3 covers 15 residues. The CDR3 is CASSLQGRGNQPQHF. Written as DNA, the CDR3 is TGTGCCAGCAGTTTACAGGGTCGGGGCAATCAGCCCCAGCATTTT.

The V and J genes are TRBV3-1 (or the pseudogene TRBV3-2) and TRBJ2-7; a weak D match, TRBD1 (6 bases). Per germline, CDR1 LGHDT and CDR2 YNNKEL (reference sequence). The CDR3 runs to 13 residues. V shed 4 bases and J shed 13 bases, with 20 bases lying between them. The CDR3 sequence is CASSPSNGDKTYF. The DNA of the CDR3 is TGTGCCAGCAGCCCTAGCAACGGGGACAAAACCTACTTC.

The rearrangement joins TRBV20-1 to TRBJ1-2; 7 nucleotides line up with TRBD1. The CDR3 runs to 15 residues. V was clipped by 3 bases and J by 5 bases; unmatched bases: 12. CDR1 and CDR2 (germline): DFQATT, SNEGSKA (reference sequence). The CDR3 DNA sequence: TGCAGTGCTAGTGCACAGGGACAGAGAGAGTATGGCTACACCTTC. Encoded protein: CSASAQGQREYGYTF.

This clone was recorded once. The J gene is TRBJ2-7, the V gene TRBV7-3; tentatively, D is TRBD2 (5 bases). V shed 1 base and J shed 6 bases, with 13 bases lying between them. Germline CDR1 and CDR2: SGHTA and FQGTGA. The CDR3 is made up of 14 amino acids. CDR3 in amino acids: CASSLNGQAGEQYF. The CDR3 nucleotides read TGTGCCAGCAGCTTAAATGGGCAGGCGGGCGAGCAGTACTTC.

This chain uses TRBV28 with TRBJ2-1; maybe TRBD1 (5 bases). Trimming stripped 3 bases from V and 6 bases from J, with 12 bases between. Germline-derived CDR1 and CDR2 are MDHEN and SYDVKM. CDR3 length equals 14 residues. CDR3 sequence (DNA): TGTGCCAGCAGTTTGGGGCTAGTCGGCAATGAGCAGTTCTTC. Protein sequence: CASSLGLVGNEQFF.

V usage is TRBV11-2 and J usage is TRBJ2-2; TRBD1 is a possible D gene (5 bases). The CDR3 totals 14 residues. Germline-derived CDR1 and CDR2 are SGHAT and FQNNGV. V lost 5 bases and J lost 1, with 8 bases in between. CDR3 coding DNA: TGTGCCAGCAGCGATACAGGGAACACCGGGGAGCTGTTTTTT. Residues: CASSDTGNTGELFF.

J is TRBJ2-2 and V is TRBV27; D is possibly TRBD2 (5 bases). V lost 6 bases, J lost 1 base, and 9 bases lay in between. Germline V gives CDR1 MNHEY, CDR2 SMNVEV (reference sequence). The CDR3 totals 14 residues. CDR3 region: CASRTGLNTGELFF. CDR3 bases: TGTGCCAGCAGAACGGGATTGAACACCGGGGAGCTGTTTTTT.

The chain links TRBV12-5 to TRBJ2-5; D call uncertain. The length of the CDR3 is 15 residues. V lost 0 bases, J lost 0 bases, and 8 bases lay in between. Per the germline V gene, CDR1 is LGHNT and CDR2 is FRNRAP. The CDR3 region has the DNA TGTGCTAGTGGTTTGGTACCACGGTACCAAGAGACCCAGTACTTC. Translation gives CASGLVPRYQETQYF.

The chain carries TRBV11-2 and TRBJ1-5; D remains ambiguous. Trimming left V 3 bases short and J 6 bases short, with 12 bases between. From germline, CDR1 is SGHAT and CDR2 FQNNGV. This CDR3 spans 14 amino acids. DNA for the CDR3: TGTGCCAGCAGCTTGTTTCCAGCGACTCAGCCCCAGCATTTT. It encodes CASSLFPATQPQHF.

The rearrangement links TRBV7-2 to TRBJ2-5; D unclear. The length of the CDR3 is 14 residues. V lost 1 base to trimming and J lost 4 bases, with 10 bases between them. Germline assignment: CDR1 SGHTA and CDR2 FQGNSA. The CDR3 nucleotides are TGTGCCAGCAGCTTAGTGGCAGGTGGAGAGACCCAGTACTTC. Residues: CASSLVAGGETQYF.

The genes are TRBV6-5 and TRBJ1-5; TRBD1 matches 8 bases. This CDR3 is built from 13 residues. With 8 bases clipped from V and 5 bases from J, the junction kept 5 bases outside the gene matches. Germline CDR1 MNHEY, CDR2 SVGAGI. The DNA of the CDR3 is TGTGCCAGCGGCGTGACAGGGGATCAGCCCCAGCATTTT. It specifies CASGVTGDQPQHF.

The genes are TRBV7-6 and TRBJ2-5; 7 nucleotides line up with TRBD1. The junction had 10 bases not matched to a gene; V was cut back by 5 bases and J by 4 bases. This CDR3 has 15 residues. Germline V CDR1 and CDR2: SGHVS, FNYEAQ. This chain's CDR3 is CASSLLTGEGETQYF. The CDR3 nucleotides read TGTGCCAGCAGCCTACTCACAGGGGAAGGAGAGACCCAGTACTTC.

The chain is built from TRBV20-1 and TRBJ1-6, with D tentatively TRBD1 (5 bases). The CDR3 totals 14 residues. CDR1 is DFQATT and CDR2 is SNEGSKA in the germline V gene (reference sequence). V gave up 3 bases and J gave up 7 bases, with 13 bases separating them. This CDR3 is CSASAGTVNSPLHF. The CDR3, as DNA: TGCAGTGCTAGTGCCGGGACTGTAAATTCACCCCTCCACTTT.

This CDR3 reads CASSQDRSIIGETQYF. CDR3 DNA sequence: TGTGCCAGCAGCCAAGATCGGTCGATAATCGGAGAGACCCAGTACTTC. The rearrangement uses TRBV3-1 (or the pseudogene TRBV3-2) and TRBJ2-5; no reliable D call. CDR3 length: 16 residues. Trimming removed 0 bases from V and 4 bases from J, with 15 bases in between. Germline V gene lookup returns CDR1 LGHDT and CDR2 YNNKEL (reference sequence).